The entry below gives a single T cell receptor (beta chain) sequence along with its context. This specimen belongs to a study of cytomegalovirus exposure and HLA in healthy donors. This CDR3 is built from 15 residues. The germline CDR1 and CDR2 sequences are LNHDA and SQIVND (reference sequence). The junction had 3 bases not matched to a gene; V was cut back by 3 bases and J by 3 bases. The PCR ran on 60 Vbeta and 13 Jbeta primers. In the authors' workflow: Approximately 11 million of around 85 million unique TCR beta chains were shared, per a later count. The protocol was immunoSEQ multiplex PCR, while the TCRdb copy is restricted to in-frame clones and leaves out a portion. V and J calls and clone size come straight from that table; D and trimming were deduced from the DNA. The sample lists over 100,000 clones, roughly 65% occurring once.

The J gene is TRBJ1-4, the V gene TRBV19, with 8 bases fitting TRBD1. This clonotype was sampled from a man between 40 and 49 years old in good health and CMV-seropositive. The sequencing sample was made of PBMCs. As DNA, the CDR3 is TGTGCCAGTAGTATGCAGGGGGCGGCTAATGAAAAACTGTTTTTT. Protein product: CASSMQGAANEKLFF.